These T cell receptor beta chains were read from a single sample in a study of blood T cell repertoires in COVID-19. Using immunoSEQ multiplex PCR, the repertoire was profiled, and TCRdb retains in-frame clones only, with some absent. The sample has approximately 40,000 clones; approximately 90% are singletons. The sample comprised peripheral blood. These receptors all stem from a man between 60 and 75 years old with acute or convalescent COVID-19. Both conserved end residues are part of each CDR3. D genes are given only for firm matches. The size field is filled for only some rows; it gives once, few, many or a size class.

D gene	clone size	V gene	J gene	CDR3 DNA	CDR3 protein
.	.	TRBV6-6	TRBJ1-5	TGTGCCAGCAGGGCTGACAGTTACAATCAGCCCCAGCATTTT	CASRADSYNQPQHF
TRBD1	.	TRBV13	TRBJ2-6	TGTGCCAGCAGCTTAGGGTGGGACAGGGGGCTTAGCTCTGGGGCCAACGTCCTGACTTTC	CASSLGWDRGLSSGANVLTF
TRBD2	.	TRBV3-1/TRBV3-2	TRBJ2-2	TGTGCCAGCAGCCAAGAACCTAGCGGGTACACCGGGGAGCTGTTTTTT	CASSQEPSGYTGELFF
TRBD2	few	TRBV7-9	TRBJ2-1	TGTGCCAGTTATACGGGCGGGAGAGCCTACAATGAGCAGTTCTTC	CASYTGGRAYNEQFF
TRBD2	.	TRBV28	TRBJ2-1	TGTGCCAGCAGCCTTCCACTAGCGAACTACAATGAGCAGTTCTTC	CASSLPLANYNEQFF
TRBD2	.	TRBV6-5	TRBJ2-3	TGTGCCAGCCGGGCTAGCGGGAGCACAGATACGCAGTATTTT	CASRASGSTDTQYF
TRBD2	.	TRBV10-3	TRBJ2-5	TGTGCCATCAGTGAACGGACTAGCGGGAAAGAGACCCAGTACTTC	CAISERTSGKETQYF
TRBD1	.	TRBV14	TRBJ1-2	TGTGCCAGCAGCATAGGGGGCAGCGGCTATGGCTACACCTTC	CASSIGGSGYGYTF
.	.	TRBV18	TRBJ2-4	TGTGCCATCTCCTGGCGGGGGCATAACATTCAGTACTTC	CAISWRGHNIQYF
TRBD1	once	TRBV30	TRBJ1-5	TGTGCCTGGAAGGGGGGACAGGGGAGAAATCAGCCCCAGCATTTT	CAWKGGQGRNQPQHF
.	.	TRBV5-1	TRBJ2-1	TGCGCCAGCAGCTTGGGGCTAGACTGGTCCTACAATGAGCAGTTCTTC	CASSLGLDWSYNEQFF
.	once	TRBV25-1	TRBJ1-1	TGTGCCAGCAGTTTACAGGGTAACACTGAAGCTTTCTTT	CASSLQGNTEAFF
.	few	TRBV9	TRBJ1-5	TGTGCCAGCAGCGTAGGGCATAGCAATCAGCCCCAGCATTTT	CASSVGHSNQPQHF
TRBD2	.	TRBV19	TRBJ2-7	TGTGCCAGTAGTATAGCTAGCGGGGGGTACTACGAGCAGTACTTC	CASSIASGGYYEQYF
TRBD2	.	TRBV28	TRBJ2-1	TGTGCCAGCAGTTCGATAGATTCAGGACTAGCGGGCCGAGGGGGACCGCAGTTCTTC	CASSSIDSGLAGRGGPQFF
TRBD1	.	TRBV19	TRBJ1-1	TGTGCCAGTATCTCCCGAGCAGGGGGACGGGTGGAAGCTTTCTTT	CASISRAGGRVEAFF
TRBD1	.	TRBV18	TRBJ2-5	TGTGCCAGCTCACCATTGCCGGGACAGGGAGTAGGAGAGACCCAGTACTTC	CASSPLPGQGVGETQYF
.	.	TRBV7-9	TRBJ1-1	TGTGCCAGCAGCTCACACTCAGGGGACACTGAAGCTTTCTTT	CASSSHSGDTEAFF
.	.	TRBV6-5	TRBJ2-5	TGTGCCAGCAGTCCCGGTTGGTCGGAGACCCAGTACTTC	CASSPGWSETQYF
.	.	TRBV5-1	TRBJ2-7	TGCGCCAGCAGCTCCACTTCGGGTGACCTCGAGCAGTACTTC	CASSSTSGDLEQYF
.	.	TRBV19	TRBJ1-6	TGTGCCAGTACCCGAGGACAGTCATATAATTCACCCCTCCACTTT	CASTRGQSYNSPLHF
TRBD2	.	TRBV5-1	TRBJ2-1	TGCGCCAGCAGCTTGGCTAGCGGGTTGACTAATGAGCAGTTCTTC	CASSLASGLTNEQFF
TRBD2	.	TRBV10-2	TRBJ2-1	TGCGCCAGCACCCTTTTAGCGGGAGGCTACAATGAGCAGTTCTTC	CASTLLAGGYNEQFF
.	.	TRBV18	TRBJ2-7	TGTGCCAGCTCCAAGGACATTCACCGGTACTTC	CASSKDIHRYF
TRBD2	.	TRBV19	TRBJ2-3	TGTGCCAGTAGTACGACTAGCGGGAGTCATACGCAGTATTTT	CASSTTSGSHTQYF
.	.	TRBV3-1/TRBV3-2	TRBJ1-2	TGTGCCAGCAGCCAAGTGGGCAGGGGATTCTATGGCTACACCTTC	CASSQVGRGFYGYTF
TRBD2	.	TRBV7-8	TRBJ2-1	TGTGCCAGCAGCTTAGGTTGGACTAGCGGGAGAAATGAGCAGTTCTTC	CASSLGWTSGRNEQFF
.	.	TRBV18	TRBJ2-1	TGTGCCAGCTCACCCGGCAGGGGGGCCAATGAGCAGTTCTTC	CASSPGRGANEQFF
TRBD2	once	TRBV28	TRBJ2-5	TGTGCCAGCAGTCTTCCTGGGACTATTCAAGAGACCCAGTACTTC	CASSLPGTIQETQYF
.	.	TRBV27	TRBJ2-7	TGTGCCAGCGCCCGGGACTTCTCCTACGAGCAGTACTTC	CASARDFSYEQYF
.	.	TRBV10-3	TRBJ1-2	TGTGCCATCAGTGGGACAGCCTTCTATGGCTACACCTTC	CAISGTAFYGYTF
.	.	TRBV19	TRBJ1-2	TGTGCCAGTAGTGGCAGTAACTATGGCTACACCTTC	CASSGSNYGYTF
TRBD2	once	TRBV5-1	TRBJ2-7	TGCGCCAGCAGTCCCGAACTAGCGAAATCCTACGAGCAGTACTTC	CASSPELAKSYEQYF